This TCR beta chain was recovered during a study of blood T cell repertoires in COVID-19 (dated by TCRdb to about 2020). Regarding the study in general: Samples from collaborators originated in the United States, Italy and Spain and spanned both the acute and convalescent phases of COVID-19. The prospective study material was composed of cDNA or gDNA derived from T cells, B-cell-depleted T cells, or PBMCs. A de-identified subject ID, COVID-19 status, age in years and sex were almost always included in the sample metadata. Samples came from the ongoing ImmuneRACE study (first 160 participants) plus 1,254 subjects from 6 global collaborators. The repertoires were released in a freely available public database intended as a resource for research on the immune response to SARS-CoV-2. Where available, HLA class I and class II types were obtained from metadata supplied by the sample provider rather than from assay-based typing. The dataset comprised deeply sampled blood TCRbeta repertoires from subjects exposed to, actively infected with, or recovered from COVID-19. Overall study results and their limits: Clinical and demographic metadata were provided uncurated, with the amount varying by source and participant.

TCRbeta CDR3 regions were amplified from genomic DNA using the immunoSEQ Assay, a bias-controlled multiplex PCR. Turning to the authors' computational methods: The number of nucleated cells in each sample was estimated by amplification of reference gene primers within the assay. Sequence reads were collapsed and filtered to measure the absolute abundance of every unique TCRbeta CDR3 rearrangement. Productive Simpson clonality was computed per sample as the square root of Simpson's diversity index over productive rearrangements. TCRdb re-hosts the immuneACCESS table, in-frame sequences only. Its copies lack some clones; in the studies checked, an unresolved V gene accounts for under half of them, and the cause for the rest is not known. The D gene and trimming were derived from the DNA, and the V and J assignments and clone size from that table. Within this sample are roughly 110,000 clones, with around nine tenths of them counted one time only. The top ten constitute 1% to 1.5% of the sample.

Spanning cysteine to phenylalanine, the CDR3 consists of 15 amino acids. The sequence is cut down to CDR3 DNA, 45 bases in frame from base 1. Sequences LNHDA (CDR1) and SQIVND (CDR2) are obtained from the germline V gene (reference sequence). V is clipped by 7 bases and J by 4 bases, and the sequence between their germline boundaries is 19 bases long. Concerning this clone itself: The specificity of this receptor is unknown. No base quality values were provided; no much bigger clone lies one nucleotide off.

Whole blood was collected in K2EDTA tubes by collaborating institutions according to the institutions' own protocols. For TCRbeta analysis, collaborators shipped samples in one of three forms: frozen whole blood, isolated PBMCs, or DNA extracted from either of those sample types. The specimen was peripheral blood. The V and J segments used are TRBV19 and TRBJ1-2, with no D gene named confidently. This TCR was sampled from a woman aged 30 to 39 with acute or convalescent COVID-19. CDR3 region: CASKREDSIGYGYTF. Read as DNA, the sequence is TGTGCCAGTAAGAGGGAGGATTCCATTGGCTATGGCTACACCTTC. The variable domain in full, with residues beyond the CDR3 obtained from the reference TRBV19 and TRBJ1-2 genes, is DGGITQSPKYLFRKEGQNVTLSCEQNLNHDAMYWYRQDPGQGLRLIYYSQIVNDFQKGDIAEGYSVSREKKESFPLTVTSAQKNPTAFYLCASKREDSIGYGYTFGSGTRLTVV.